This T cell receptor beta chain emerged from a study of blood T cells in healthy people across ages. The CDR3 sequence is 14 residues long. Germline CDR1 DFQATT, CDR2 SNEGSKA (reference sequence). The trim removed 3 bases at V and 4 bases at J, leaving 3 bases unmatched. The use of a sample-barcoded 5' primer and a J-beta primer mix characterized a second PCR of about 7 to 12 cycles. Each CDR3 protein gets one entry after TCRdb re-called the 5' RACE reads with MiXCR. This sample has roughly 730,000 distinct CDR3 sequences; around three fifths occur once, and the top ten carry 20% to 30%. Collection of roughly 10 milliliters of peripheral blood was performed for each donor. The study's findings and limits: PBMCs were not sorted, which prevented a conclusive comparison of naive versus antigen-experienced cells.

Worth noting for this clonotype: No antigen is known for it.

This receptor was identified in a man aged 40-55 years in good health. The genes are TRBV20-1 and TRBJ2-3; TRBD2 matches 11 bases. Sequencing was performed on blood. This CDR3 reads CSASPTSGADTQYF. CDR3 DNA sequence: TGCAGTGCTAGTCCGACTAGCGGGGCAGATACGCAGTATTTT.